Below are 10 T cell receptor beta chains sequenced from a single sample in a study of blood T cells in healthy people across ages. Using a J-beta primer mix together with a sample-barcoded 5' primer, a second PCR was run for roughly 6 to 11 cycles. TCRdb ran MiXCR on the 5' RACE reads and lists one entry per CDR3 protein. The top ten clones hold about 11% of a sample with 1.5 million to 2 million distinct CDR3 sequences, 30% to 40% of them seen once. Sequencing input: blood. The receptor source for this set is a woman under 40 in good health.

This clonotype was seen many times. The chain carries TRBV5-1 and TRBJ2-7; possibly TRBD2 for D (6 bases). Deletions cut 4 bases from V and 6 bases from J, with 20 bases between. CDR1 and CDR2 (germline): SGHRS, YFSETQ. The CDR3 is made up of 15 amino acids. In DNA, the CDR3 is TGCGCCAGCAGCCCCAGAGCGGGTGCGAGGGGCGAGCAGTACTTC. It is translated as CASSPRAGARGEQYF.

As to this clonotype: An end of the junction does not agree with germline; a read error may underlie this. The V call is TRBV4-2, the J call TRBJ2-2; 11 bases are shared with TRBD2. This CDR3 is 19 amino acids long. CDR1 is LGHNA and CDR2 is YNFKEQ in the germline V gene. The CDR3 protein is CASSSLEGLAALNTGGLFF. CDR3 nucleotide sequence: TGTGCCAGCAGCTCCCTGGAGGGACTAGCGGCACTGAACACCGGGGGGCTGTTTTTT.

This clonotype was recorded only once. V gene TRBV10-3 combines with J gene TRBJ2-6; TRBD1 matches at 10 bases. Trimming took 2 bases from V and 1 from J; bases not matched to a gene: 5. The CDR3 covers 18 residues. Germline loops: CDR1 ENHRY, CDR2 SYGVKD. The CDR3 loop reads CAISEPTGQGSGANVLTF. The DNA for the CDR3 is TGTGCCATCAGTGAGCCGACGGGACAGGGGTCTGGGGCCAACGTCCTGACTTTC.

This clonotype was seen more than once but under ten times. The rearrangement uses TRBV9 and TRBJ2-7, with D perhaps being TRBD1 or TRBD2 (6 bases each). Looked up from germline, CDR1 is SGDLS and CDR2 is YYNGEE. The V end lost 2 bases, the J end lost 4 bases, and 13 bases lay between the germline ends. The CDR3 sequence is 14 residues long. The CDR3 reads CASSVEGGKYEQYF. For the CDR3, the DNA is TGTGCCAGCAGCGTGGAAGGGGGGAAATACGAGCAGTACTTC. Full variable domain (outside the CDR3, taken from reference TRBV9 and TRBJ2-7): DSGVTQTPKHLITATGQRVTLRCSPRSGDLSVYWYQQSLDQGLQFLIQYYNGEERAKGNILERFSAQQFPDLHSELNLSSLELGDSALYFCASSVEGGKYEQYFGPGTRLTVT.

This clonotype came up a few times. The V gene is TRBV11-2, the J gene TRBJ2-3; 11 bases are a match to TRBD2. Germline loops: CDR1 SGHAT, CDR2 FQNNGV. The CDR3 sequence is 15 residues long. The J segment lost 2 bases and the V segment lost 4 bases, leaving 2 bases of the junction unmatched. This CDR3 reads CASSSSGRTTDTQYF. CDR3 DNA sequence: TGTGCCAGCAGCTCTAGCGGGAGGACCACAGATACGCAGTATTTT.

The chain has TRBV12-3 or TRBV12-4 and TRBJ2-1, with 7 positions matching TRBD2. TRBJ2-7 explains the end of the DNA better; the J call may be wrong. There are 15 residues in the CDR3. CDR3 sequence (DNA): TGTGCCAGCAGTTTGGGGCTAGCGGCCTACAATGAGCAGTACTTC. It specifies CASSLGLAAYNEQYF.

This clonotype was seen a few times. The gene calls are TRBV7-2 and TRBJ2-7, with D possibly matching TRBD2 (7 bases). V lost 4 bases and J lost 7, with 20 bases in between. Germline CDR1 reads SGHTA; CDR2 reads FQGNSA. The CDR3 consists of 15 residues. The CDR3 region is CASSSRGTTRGEQYF. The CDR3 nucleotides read TGTGCCAGCAGCTCTAGGGGGACTACCCGGGGGGAGCAGTACTTC.

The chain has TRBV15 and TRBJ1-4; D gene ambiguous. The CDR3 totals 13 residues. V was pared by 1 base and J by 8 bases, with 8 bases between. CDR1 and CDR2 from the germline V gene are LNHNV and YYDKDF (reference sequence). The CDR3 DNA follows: TGTGCCACCAGCAGAGCTCCCTCGGAAAAACTGTTTTTT. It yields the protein CATSRAPSEKLFF.

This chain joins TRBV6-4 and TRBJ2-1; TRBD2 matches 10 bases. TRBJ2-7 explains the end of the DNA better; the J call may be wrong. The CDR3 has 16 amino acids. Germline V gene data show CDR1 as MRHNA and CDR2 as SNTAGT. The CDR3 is CASSPSGGVSYNEQYF. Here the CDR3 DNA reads TGTGCCAGCAGTCCTAGCGGGGGCGTCTCCTACAATGAGCAGTACTTC.

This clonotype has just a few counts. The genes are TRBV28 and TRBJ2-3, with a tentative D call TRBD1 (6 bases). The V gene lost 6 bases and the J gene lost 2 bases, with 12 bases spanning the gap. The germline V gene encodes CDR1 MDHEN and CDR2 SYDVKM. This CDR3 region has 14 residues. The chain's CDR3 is CASSMTGHTDTQYF. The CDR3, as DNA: TGTGCCAGCAGCATGACAGGCCACACAGATACGCAGTATTTT.